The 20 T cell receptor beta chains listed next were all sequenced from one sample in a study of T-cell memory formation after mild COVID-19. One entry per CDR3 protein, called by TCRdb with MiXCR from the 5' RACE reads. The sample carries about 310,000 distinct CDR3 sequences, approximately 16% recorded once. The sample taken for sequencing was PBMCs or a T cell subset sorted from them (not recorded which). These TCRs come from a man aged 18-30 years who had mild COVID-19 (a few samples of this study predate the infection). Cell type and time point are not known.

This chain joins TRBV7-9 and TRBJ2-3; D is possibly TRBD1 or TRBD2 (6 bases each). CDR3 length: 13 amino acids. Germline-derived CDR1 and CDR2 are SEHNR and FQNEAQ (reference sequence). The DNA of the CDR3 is TGTTCTTCACGACGGGGGCAAGGAGATACGCAGTATTTT. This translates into CSSRRGQGDTQYF. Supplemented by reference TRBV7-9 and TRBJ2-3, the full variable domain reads DTGVSQNPRHKITKRGQNVTFRCDPISEHNRLYWYRQTLGQGPEFLTYFQNEAQLEKSRLLSDRFSAERPKGSFSTLEIQRTEQGDSAMYLCSSRRGQGDTQYFGPGTRLTVL.

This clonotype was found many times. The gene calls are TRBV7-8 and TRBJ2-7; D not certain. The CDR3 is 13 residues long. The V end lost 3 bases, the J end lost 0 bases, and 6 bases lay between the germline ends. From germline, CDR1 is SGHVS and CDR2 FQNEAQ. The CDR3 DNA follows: TGTGCCAGCAGCTTGGCAAGCTCCTACGAGCAGTACTTC. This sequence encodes CASSLASSYEQYF.

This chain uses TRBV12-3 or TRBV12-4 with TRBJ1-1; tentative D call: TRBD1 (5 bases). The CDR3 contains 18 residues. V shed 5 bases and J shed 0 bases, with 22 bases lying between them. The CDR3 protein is CASSPSRRGILVNTEAFF. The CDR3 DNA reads TGTGCCAGCAGTCCATCCCGTCGGGGGATTTTAGTGAACACTGAAGCTTTCTTT.

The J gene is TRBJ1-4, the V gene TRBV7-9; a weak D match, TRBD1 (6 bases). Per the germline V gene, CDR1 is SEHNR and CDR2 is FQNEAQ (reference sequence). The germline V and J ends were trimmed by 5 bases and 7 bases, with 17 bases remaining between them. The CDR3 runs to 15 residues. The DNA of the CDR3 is TGTGCCAGCAGCCCGAATACAGGGAGAGGTGAAAAACTGTTTTTT. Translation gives CASSPNTGRGEKLFF. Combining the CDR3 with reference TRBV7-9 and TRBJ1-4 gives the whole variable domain DTGVSQNPRHKITKRGQNVTFRCDPISEHNRLYWYRQTLGQGPEFLTYFQNEAQLEKSRLLSDRFSAERPKGSFSTLEIQRTEQGDSAMYLCASSPNTGRGEKLFFGSGTQLSVL.

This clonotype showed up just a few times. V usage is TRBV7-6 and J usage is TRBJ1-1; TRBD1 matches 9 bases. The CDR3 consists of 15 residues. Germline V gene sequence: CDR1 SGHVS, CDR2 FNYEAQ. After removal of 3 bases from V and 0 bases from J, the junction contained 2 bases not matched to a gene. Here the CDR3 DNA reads TGTGCCAGCAGCTTGGACAGGGGCATGAACACTGAAGCTTTCTTT. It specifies CASSLDRGMNTEAFF.

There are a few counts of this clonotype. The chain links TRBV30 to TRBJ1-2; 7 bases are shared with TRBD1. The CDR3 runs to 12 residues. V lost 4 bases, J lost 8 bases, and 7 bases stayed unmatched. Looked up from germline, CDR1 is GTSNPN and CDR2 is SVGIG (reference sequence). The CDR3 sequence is CAWTTGDWGYTF. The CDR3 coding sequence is TGTGCCTGGACCACAGGGGATTGGGGCTACACCTTC.

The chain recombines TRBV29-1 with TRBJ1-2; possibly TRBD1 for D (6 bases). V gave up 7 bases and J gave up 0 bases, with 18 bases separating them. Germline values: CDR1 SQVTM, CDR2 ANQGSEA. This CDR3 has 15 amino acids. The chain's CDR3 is CSALGGGLTNYGYTF. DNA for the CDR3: TGCAGCGCCCTAGGGGGGGGCCTAACTAACTATGGCTACACCTTC.

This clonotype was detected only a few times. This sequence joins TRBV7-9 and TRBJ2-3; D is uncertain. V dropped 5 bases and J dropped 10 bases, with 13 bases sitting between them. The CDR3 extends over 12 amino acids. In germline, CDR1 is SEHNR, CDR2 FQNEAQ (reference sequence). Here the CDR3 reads CASSPGVGSQYF. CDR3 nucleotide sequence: TGTGCCAGCAGCCCGGGCGTAGGATCGCAGTATTTT.

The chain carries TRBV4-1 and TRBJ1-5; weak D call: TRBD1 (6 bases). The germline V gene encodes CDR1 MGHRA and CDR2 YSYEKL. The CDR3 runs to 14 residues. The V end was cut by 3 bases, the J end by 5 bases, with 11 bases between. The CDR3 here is CASSHAGGYQPQHF. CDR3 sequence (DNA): TGCGCCAGCAGCCATGCGGGGGGCTATCAGCCCCAGCATTTT.

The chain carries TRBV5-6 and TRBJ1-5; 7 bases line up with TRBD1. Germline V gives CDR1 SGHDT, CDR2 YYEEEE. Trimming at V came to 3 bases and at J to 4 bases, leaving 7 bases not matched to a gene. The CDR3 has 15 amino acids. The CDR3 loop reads CASSSQGQGNQPQHF. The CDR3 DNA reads TGTGCCAGCAGCTCACAGGGGCAGGGAAATCAGCCCCAGCATTTT.

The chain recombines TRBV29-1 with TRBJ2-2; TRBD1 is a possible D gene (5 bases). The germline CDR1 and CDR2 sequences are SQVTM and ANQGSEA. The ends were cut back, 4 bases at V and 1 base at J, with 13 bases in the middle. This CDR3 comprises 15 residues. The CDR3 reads CSVGPGAGNTGELFF. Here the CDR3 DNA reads TGCAGCGTTGGGCCTGGGGCCGGGAACACCGGGGAGCTGTTTTTT.

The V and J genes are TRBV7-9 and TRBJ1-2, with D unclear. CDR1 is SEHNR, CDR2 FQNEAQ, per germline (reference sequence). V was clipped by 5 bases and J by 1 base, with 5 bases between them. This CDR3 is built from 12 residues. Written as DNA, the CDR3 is TGTGCCAGCAGCGTATATAACTATGGCTACACCTTC. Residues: CASSVYNYGYTF.

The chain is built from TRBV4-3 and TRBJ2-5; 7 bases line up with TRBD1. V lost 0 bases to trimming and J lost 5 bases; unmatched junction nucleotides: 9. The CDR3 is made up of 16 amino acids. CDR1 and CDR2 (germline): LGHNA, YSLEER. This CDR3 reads CASSQDLTTGWETQYF. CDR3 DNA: TGCGCCAGCAGCCAAGATCTCACGACAGGGTGGGAGACCCAGTACTTC.

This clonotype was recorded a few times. CDR3 protein: CASTLRGAEGANVLTF. In nucleotides, the CDR3 is TGTGCCAGCACCCTGAGGGGGGCGGAAGGGGCCAACGTCCTGACTTTC. The rearrangement uses TRBV28 and TRBJ2-6; the D call may be TRBD1 or TRBD2 (6 bases each). This CDR3 comprises 16 residues. Trimming stripped 7 bases from V and 4 bases from J, with 17 bases between. Germline loops: CDR1 MDHEN, CDR2 SYDVKM. The whole variable domain, remainder taken from reference TRBV28 and TRBJ2-6, is DVKVTQSSRYLVKRTGEKVFLECVQDMDHENMFWYRQDPGLGLRLIYFSYDVKMKEKGDIPEGYSVSREKKERFSLILESASTNQTSMYLCASTLRGAEGANVLTFGAGSRLTVL.

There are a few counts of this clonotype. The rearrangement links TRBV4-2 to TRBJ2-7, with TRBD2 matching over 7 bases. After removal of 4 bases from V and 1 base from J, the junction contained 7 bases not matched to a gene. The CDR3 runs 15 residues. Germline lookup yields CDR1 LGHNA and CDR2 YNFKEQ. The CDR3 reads CASSLSGGGSYEQYF. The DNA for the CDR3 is TGTGCCAGCAGCCTGTCGGGCGGGGGTTCCTACGAGCAGTACTTC.

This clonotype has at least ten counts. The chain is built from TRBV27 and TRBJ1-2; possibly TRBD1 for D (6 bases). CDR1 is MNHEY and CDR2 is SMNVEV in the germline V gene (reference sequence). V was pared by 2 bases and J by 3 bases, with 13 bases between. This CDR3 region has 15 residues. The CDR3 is CASSLHKGDDYGYTF. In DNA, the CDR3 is TGTGCCAGCAGTTTACATAAGGGGGATGACTATGGCTACACCTTC.

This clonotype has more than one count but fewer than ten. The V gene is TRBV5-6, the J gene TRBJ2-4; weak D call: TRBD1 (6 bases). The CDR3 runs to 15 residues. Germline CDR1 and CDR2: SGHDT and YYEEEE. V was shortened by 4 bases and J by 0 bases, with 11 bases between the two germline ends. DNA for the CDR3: TGTGCCAGCAGCACAGGGCGCCCAGCCAAAAACATTCAGTACTTC. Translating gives CASSTGRPAKNIQYF. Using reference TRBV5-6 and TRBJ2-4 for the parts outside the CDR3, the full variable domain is DAGVTQSPTHLIKTRGQQVTLRCSPKSGHDTVSWYQQALGQGPQFIFQYYEEEERQRGNFPDRFSGHQFPNYSSELNVNALLLGDSALYLCASSTGRPAKNIQYFGAGTRLSVL.

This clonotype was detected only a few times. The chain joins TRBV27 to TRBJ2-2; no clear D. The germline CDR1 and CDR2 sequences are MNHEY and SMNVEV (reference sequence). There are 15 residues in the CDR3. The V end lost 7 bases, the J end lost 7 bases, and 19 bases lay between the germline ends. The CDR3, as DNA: TGTGCCAGCACCCCCGGTGGCTGGGCTAGCGGGGAGCTGTTTTTT. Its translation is CASTPGGWASGELFF.

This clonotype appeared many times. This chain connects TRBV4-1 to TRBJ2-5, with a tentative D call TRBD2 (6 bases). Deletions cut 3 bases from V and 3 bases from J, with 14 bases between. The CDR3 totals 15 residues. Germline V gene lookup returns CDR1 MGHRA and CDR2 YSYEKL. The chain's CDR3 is CASSQYLGGKETQYF. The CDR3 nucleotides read TGCGCCAGCAGCCAGTACCTTGGAGGGAAAGAGACCCAGTACTTC.

CDR3 sequence (DNA): TGTGCCAGCAGTTACCTTAGCGGGGGGTACGAGCAGTACTTC. Protein: CASSYLSGGYEQYF. The rearrangement joins TRBV6-5 to TRBJ2-7; 10 nucleotides align to TRBD2. J gave up 4 bases and V 2 bases, and 2 bases lay outside the gene matches. Germline CDR1 is MNHEY and CDR2 is SVGAGI. The CDR3 has 14 residues.